This T cell receptor beta chain was profiled in a study of somatic mutations in cytotoxic T cells in rheumatoid arthritis. Notes on the study in general: Patients with rheumatoid arthritis, but not healthy controls, had CD8+ clonality that increased with age.

Concerning this clone: The antigen is not known.

Assay: immunoSEQ multiplex PCR; the TCRdb copy retains only in-frame clones and omits some. The sample carries under 5,500 clones, more than 60% recorded once. The sequence was collected from an older man with rheumatoid arthritis. Sequencing was carried out using CD8+ T cells sorted from blood.

The CDR3 reads CASSSLGNDLYGYTF. CDR3 coding DNA: TGTGCCAGCAGTTCTCTAGGCAATGACCTCTATGGCTACACCTTC. The genes are TRBV27 and TRBJ1-2; D gene ambiguous. The V end was cut by 4 bases, the J end by 4 bases, with 16 bases between. The V gene's germline CDR1 is MNHEY and CDR2 SMNVEV (reference sequence). This CDR3 region has 15 residues.